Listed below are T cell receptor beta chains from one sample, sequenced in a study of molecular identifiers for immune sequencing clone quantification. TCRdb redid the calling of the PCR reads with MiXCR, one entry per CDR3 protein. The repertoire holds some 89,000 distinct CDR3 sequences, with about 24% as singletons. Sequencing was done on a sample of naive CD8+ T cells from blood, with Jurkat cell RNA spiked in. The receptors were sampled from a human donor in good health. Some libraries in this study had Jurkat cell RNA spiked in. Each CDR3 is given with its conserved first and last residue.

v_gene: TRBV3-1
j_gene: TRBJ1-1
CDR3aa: CASSYVGGATEAFF

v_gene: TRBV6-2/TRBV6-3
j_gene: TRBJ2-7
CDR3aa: CASSWGVYEQYF

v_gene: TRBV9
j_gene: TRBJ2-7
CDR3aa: CASSGSMRADVYEQYF

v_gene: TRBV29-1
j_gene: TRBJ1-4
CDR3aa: CSVEIYEKLFF

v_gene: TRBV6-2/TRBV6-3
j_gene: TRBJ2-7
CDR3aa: CASSYSHTVEQYF

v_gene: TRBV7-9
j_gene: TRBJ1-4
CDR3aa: CASSLLGTEKLFF

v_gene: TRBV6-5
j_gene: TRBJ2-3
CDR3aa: CASSPTSGRGVDTQCF

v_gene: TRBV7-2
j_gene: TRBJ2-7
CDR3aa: CASSLLDRVPEQYF

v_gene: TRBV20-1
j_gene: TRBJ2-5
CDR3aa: CSAGAIPIPGLAAKTQYF

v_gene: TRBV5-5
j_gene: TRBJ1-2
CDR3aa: CASTNMDRANYGYTF

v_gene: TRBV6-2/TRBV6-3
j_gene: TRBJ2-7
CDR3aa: CASTNLRGPSYEQYF

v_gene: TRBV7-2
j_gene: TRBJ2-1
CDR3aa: CASSLSWGGNEQFF

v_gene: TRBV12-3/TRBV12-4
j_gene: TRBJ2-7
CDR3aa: CASRSHQGLRDEQYF

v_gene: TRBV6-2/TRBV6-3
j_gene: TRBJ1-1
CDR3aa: CASSYSLGMNTEAFF

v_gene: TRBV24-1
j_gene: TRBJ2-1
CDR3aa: CATGMGTSVYNEQFF

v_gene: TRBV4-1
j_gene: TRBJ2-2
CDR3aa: CASKRTSGGARTGELFF

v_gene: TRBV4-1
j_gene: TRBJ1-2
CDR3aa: CASSQVGQGGNGYTF

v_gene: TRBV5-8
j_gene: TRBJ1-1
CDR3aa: CASSLRDDHQAFF

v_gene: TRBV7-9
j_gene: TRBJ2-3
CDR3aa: CASSKGTSGTDTQYF

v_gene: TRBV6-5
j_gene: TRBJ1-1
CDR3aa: CASSYSRGMNTEAFF

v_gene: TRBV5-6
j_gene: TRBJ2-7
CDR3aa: CASSLLDYEQYF

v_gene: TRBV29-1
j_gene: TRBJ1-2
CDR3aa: CSVEVGDLTRNRDYGYTF

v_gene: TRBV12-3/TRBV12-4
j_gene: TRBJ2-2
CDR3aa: CASTPGGRIGELFF

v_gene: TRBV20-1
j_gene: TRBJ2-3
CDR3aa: CSAIADTQYF

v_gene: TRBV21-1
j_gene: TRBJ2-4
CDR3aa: CASSKNGRGQEDNIQYF

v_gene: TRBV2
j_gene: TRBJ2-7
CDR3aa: CASSEEWRGYEQYF

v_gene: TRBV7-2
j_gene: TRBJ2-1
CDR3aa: CASKDTWGEQFF

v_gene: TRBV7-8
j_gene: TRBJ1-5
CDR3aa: CASSLVVGRVQPQHF

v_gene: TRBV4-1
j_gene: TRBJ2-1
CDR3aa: CASSQSGRGNEQFF

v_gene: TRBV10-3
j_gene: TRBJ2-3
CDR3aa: CAISVSAGTGDTQYF

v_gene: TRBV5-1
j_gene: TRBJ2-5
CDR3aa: CASSLAPWDREETQYF

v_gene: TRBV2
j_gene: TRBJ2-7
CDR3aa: CASSGPRQEAGSYEQYF

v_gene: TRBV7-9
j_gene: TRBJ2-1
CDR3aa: CASSLGFGGMSNEQFF

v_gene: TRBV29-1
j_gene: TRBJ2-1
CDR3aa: CSVPDRVSYNEQFF

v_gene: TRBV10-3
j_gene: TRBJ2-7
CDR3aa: CAISETGFSYEQYF

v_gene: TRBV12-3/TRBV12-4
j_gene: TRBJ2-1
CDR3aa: CASSPRVQGTYNEQFF

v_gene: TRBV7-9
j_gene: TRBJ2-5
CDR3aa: CASSTHVAGGEETQYF

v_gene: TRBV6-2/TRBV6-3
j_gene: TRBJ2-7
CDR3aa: CASAYGLEQYF

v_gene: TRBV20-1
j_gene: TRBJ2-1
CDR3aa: CSAADNEQFF

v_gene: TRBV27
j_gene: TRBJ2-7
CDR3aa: CASWDLGGWHEQYF

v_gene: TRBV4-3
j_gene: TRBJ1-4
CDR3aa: CASSPGRAKVTNEKLFF

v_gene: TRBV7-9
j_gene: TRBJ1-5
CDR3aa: CASSLEWGHNNQPQHF

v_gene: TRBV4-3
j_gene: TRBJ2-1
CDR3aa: CASSQEVRRGPSDEQFF

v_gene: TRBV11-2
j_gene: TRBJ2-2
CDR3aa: CAWTSANTGELFF